Each of the 2 T cell receptor beta chains below was sequenced from the same sample in a study of blood T cell repertoires in COVID-19. TCRdb's table, derived via immunoSEQ multiplex PCR, lists solely in-frame clones and lacks some. Among 250,000 to 400,000 clones listed, about 87% were seen once. Sequenced sample: peripheral blood. Receptor source: a woman in her thirties with COVID-19, enrolled during active disease.

This clone was picked up a small number of times. The chain links TRBV7-9 to TRBJ1-2; D gene uncertain. Germline V gives CDR1 SEHNR, CDR2 FQNEAQ (reference sequence). There are 15 residues in the CDR3. The V end lost 1 base, the J end lost 0 bases, and 9 bases lay between the germline ends. CDR3 in amino acids: CASSLGPATNYGYTF. CDR3 in DNA: TGTGCCAGCAGCTTAGGCCCCGCGACTAACTATGGCTACACCTTC.

The V call is TRBV11-3, the J call TRBJ2-5, with 8 bases fitting TRBD1. The V segment lost 8 bases and the J segment 0 bases; nucleotides outside the gene matches: 8. Germline CDR1 is SGHNT and CDR2 is YENEEA. The CDR3 covers 15 residues. This CDR3 reads CASGRQGPHQETQYF. The CDR3 DNA sequence: TGTGCCAGCGGCCGACAGGGGCCTCACCAAGAGACCCAGTACTTC.